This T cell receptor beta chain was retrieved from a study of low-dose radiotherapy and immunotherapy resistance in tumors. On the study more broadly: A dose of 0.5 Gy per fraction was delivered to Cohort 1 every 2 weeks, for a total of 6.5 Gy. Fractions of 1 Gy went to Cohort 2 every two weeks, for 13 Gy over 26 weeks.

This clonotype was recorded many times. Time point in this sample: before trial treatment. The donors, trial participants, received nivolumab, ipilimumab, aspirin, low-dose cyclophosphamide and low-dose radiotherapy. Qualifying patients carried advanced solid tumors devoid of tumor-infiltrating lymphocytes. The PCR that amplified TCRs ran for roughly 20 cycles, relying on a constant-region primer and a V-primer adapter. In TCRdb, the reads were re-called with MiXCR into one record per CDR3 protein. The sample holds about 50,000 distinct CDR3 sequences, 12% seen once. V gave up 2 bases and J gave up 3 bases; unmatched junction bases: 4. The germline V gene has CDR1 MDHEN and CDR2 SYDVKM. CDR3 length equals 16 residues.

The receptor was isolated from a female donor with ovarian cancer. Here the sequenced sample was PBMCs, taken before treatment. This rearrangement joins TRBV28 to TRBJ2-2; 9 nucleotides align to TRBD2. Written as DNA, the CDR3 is TGTGCCAGCAGTTTAGCGGGAGGGCCCGACACCGGGGAGCTGTTTTTT. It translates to CASSLAGGPDTGELFF. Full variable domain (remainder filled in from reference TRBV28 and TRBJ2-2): DVKVTQSSRYLVKRTGEKVFLECVQDMDHENMFWYRQDPGLGLRLIYFSYDVKMKEKGDIPEGYSVSREKKERFSLILESASTNQTSMYLCASSLAGGPDTGELFFGEGSRLTVL.